Shown below are 20 T cell receptor beta chains from a single sample sequenced in a study of T cells in Graves' hyperthyroidism and ophthalmopathy. Authors of the study amplified TCR beta CDR3 regions from RNA transcripts. The HTBI primer set was used in a first-round RT-PCR of the TCR CDR3. MiXCR, applied by TCRdb to the multiplex PCR reads, yields one record per CDR3 protein. The sample gives around 350,000 distinct CDR3 sequences, about 16% of which show up once; under 25% is in the top ten. The sequenced sample was blood. The receptors derive from a woman aged 60-75 years with Graves' ophthalmopathy.

This clonotype was found a few times. The J gene is TRBJ2-1, the V gene TRBV25-1, with D possibly TRBD2 on 6 matching bases. V was clipped by 11 bases and J by 2 bases, with 22 bases between them. In germline, CDR1 is MGHDK, CDR2 SYGVNS. This CDR3 region has 16 residues. The CDR3 sequence is CACQFVRGRPYNEQFF. For the CDR3, the DNA is TGTGCCTGTCAATTTGTCCGGGGGAGGCCCTACAATGAGCAGTTCTTC. The full variable domain, rest sourced from reference TRBV25-1 and TRBJ2-1, is EADIYQTPRYLVIGTGKKITLECSQTMGHDKMYWYQQDPGMELHLIHYSYGVNSTEKGDLSSESTVSRIRTEHFPLTLESARPSHTSQYLCACQFVRGRPYNEQFFGPGTRLTVL.

This clonotype came up a few times. The chain combines TRBV28 with TRBJ1-2, with D possibly being TRBD1 (5 bases). The V end lost 3 bases, the J end lost 4 bases, and 15 bases lay between the germline ends. This CDR3 has 15 residues. Germline V CDR1 and CDR2: MDHEN, SYDVKM. The CDR3 nucleotides read TGTGCCAGCAGTTTTGGGGGGACCACCTCCTATGGCTACACCTTC. This gives the protein CASSFGGTTSYGYTF.

This clonotype was observed at least ten times. The junction differs from germline at one of its ends, possibly a read error. The chain employs TRBV5-1 and TRBJ2-7; TRBD1 is a possible D gene (6 bases). In germline, CDR1 is SGHRS, CDR2 YFSETQ. CDR3 size: 13 residues. The CDR3 nucleotides are TGCGCCAGCACCTTGCAGGGGTCCTACGAGCAGTACTTC. Its protein product is CASTLQGSYEQYF.

There are many counts of this clonotype. The rearrangement uses TRBV15 and TRBJ2-1, with 10 bases fitting TRBD2. Germline assignment: CDR1 LNHNV and CDR2 YYDKDF (reference sequence). This CDR3 has 17 amino acids. V shed 1 base and J 0 bases; nucleotides not matched to a gene: 3. CDR3 residues: CATSRGLAGYSYNEQFF. The CDR3 nucleotides are TGTGCCACCAGCAGAGGACTAGCGGGTTACTCCTACAATGAGCAGTTCTTC. The complete variable domain, with remaining parts taken from reference TRBV15 and TRBJ2-1, reads DAMVIQNPRYQVTQFGKPVTLSCSQTLNHNVMYWYQQKSSQAPKLLFHYYDKDFNNEADTPDNFQSRRPNTSFCFLDIRSPGLGDTAMYLCATSRGLAGYSYNEQFFGPGTRLTVL.

Ten or more counts support this clonotype. The CDR3 region has the DNA TGTGCCAGCAGTTTACAGGGACAAGAGACCCAGTACTTC. Translating gives CASSLQGQETQYF. The chain is built from TRBV12-3 or TRBV12-4 and TRBJ2-5; possibly TRBD1 for D (5 bases). V lost 2 bases and J 2 bases, leaving 6 bases between the germline ends. This CDR3 is built from 13 residues.

This clonotype was observed a handful of times. J is TRBJ2-7 and V is TRBV7-2; 8 bases agree with TRBD1. The V gene end was trimmed by 6 bases and the J gene end by 3 bases; junction bases not matched to a gene: 10. CDR1 is SGHTA, CDR2 FQGNSA, per germline. The CDR3 is 15 amino acids. CDR3 region: CASRRFDRGVYEQYF. The CDR3 bases are TGTGCCAGCAGACGATTCGACAGGGGCGTCTACGAGCAGTACTTC.

This clonotype was detected only a few times. The chain uses TRBV14 and TRBJ2-7, with D tentatively TRBD1 (6 bases). Deletions cut 1 base from V and 5 bases from J, with 15 bases between. This CDR3 comprises 15 residues. Per the germline V gene, CDR1 is SGHDN and CDR2 is FVKESK. For the CDR3, the DNA is TGTGCCAGCAGCCAAGGCAGGGGAAGGATACACGAGCAGTACTTC. Translation gives CASSQGRGRIHEQYF.

This chain uses TRBV19 with TRBJ2-1; 8 bases are a match to TRBD2. This CDR3 comprises 18 residues. V shed 0 bases, J shed 0 bases, and the junction held 7 bases outside the gene matches. Germline assignment: CDR1 LNHDA and CDR2 SQIVND (reference sequence). The CDR3 nucleotides read TGTGCCAGTAGTATAGATCTAGCGGGCCCAAGCTCCTACAATGAGCAGTTCTTC. Its translation is CASSIDLAGPSSYNEQFF.

This clonotype was counted ten times or more. The chain recombines TRBV11-2 with TRBJ2-7; D uncertain. This CDR3 contains 12 residues. V was clipped by 5 bases and J by 2 bases, with 7 bases between them. Germline lookup yields CDR1 SGHAT and CDR2 FQNNGV. The CDR3 spells CASSLLTYEQYF. In DNA, the CDR3 is TGTGCCAGCAGCCTTCTTACCTACGAGCAGTACTTC.

Remarks on this clonotype: One base away lies a much larger clone, so this may be a sequencing read error. The chain combines TRBV11-3 with TRBJ2-3; 9 positions match TRBD1. Germline loops: CDR1 SGHNT, CDR2 YENEEA. The length of the CDR3 is 14 residues. V gave up 5 bases and J gave up 8 bases; unmatched junction bases: 8. The CDR3 here is CASSQGQGAGTQYF. CDR3 nucleotides: TGTGCCAGCAGCCAGGGACAGGGAGCAGGTACGCAGTATTTT.

This clonotype was seen ten or more times. The DNA is omitted, as the CDR3 cannot be located on it reliably, and the CDR3 follows TCRdb's listing. The chain joins TRBV24-1 to TRBJ1-5; no DNA check was done on the table's D call, TRBD1. The CDR3 is 14 residues long, ends included. Germline loops: CDR1 KGHDR, CDR2 SFDVKD. The chain's CDR3 is CATSSSGRVQPQHF.

This clonotype has only a few counts. The rearrangement joins TRBV20-1 to TRBJ2-7; tentatively, D is TRBD2 (6 bases). With 0 bases removed from V and 1 base from J, the gap between germline ends came to 22 bases. Per the germline V gene, CDR1 is DFQATT and CDR2 is SNEGSKA (reference sequence). CDR3 length: 18 amino acids. CDR3 protein: CSARDGTGVAILSYEQYF. DNA of the CDR3: TGCAGTGCTAGAGATGGGACGGGAGTAGCCATCTTATCCTACGAGCAGTACTTC.

This clonotype has a count of ten or more. V and J are TRBV5-1 and TRBJ1-1, with D tentatively TRBD1 (5 bases). Germline lookup yields CDR1 SGHRS and CDR2 YFSETQ. V was pared by 1 base and J by 1 base, with 11 bases between. This CDR3 is built from 15 residues. Written as DNA, the CDR3 is TGCGCCAGCAGCTTGACACAGGCGGAGAACACTGAAGCTTTCTTT. Translated: CASSLTQAENTEAFF.

The chain carries TRBV4-1 and TRBJ2-2; 8 nucleotides line up with TRBD2. The length of the CDR3 is 18 residues. Germline V gives CDR1 MGHRA, CDR2 YSYEKL. J lost 5 bases, V lost 2 bases, and 13 bases had no gene match. CDR3 in DNA: TGCGCCAGCAGCCAATCACCGGGGGGGGCGCTATGGACCGGGGAGCTGTTTTTT. Translating gives CASSQSPGGALWTGELFF.

The V and J genes are TRBV4-2 and TRBJ1-1; D may be TRBD1 (5 bases). V gave up 1 base and J gave up 6 bases, with 12 bases separating them. The CDR3 loop spans 14 amino acids. Germline lookup yields CDR1 LGHNA and CDR2 YNFKEQ. CDR3 coding DNA: TGTGCCAGCAGCCAAGGGCAGGGAATCGCTGAAGCTTTCTTT. Translating gives CASSQGQGIAEAFF.

Ten or more counts support this clonotype. The chain combines TRBV12-3 or TRBV12-4 with TRBJ2-3; 7 bases match TRBD1. The V segment lost 4 bases and the J segment 5 bases; nucleotides outside the gene matches: 12. This CDR3 contains 16 residues. CDR3: CASSYKTGTSGDTQYF. The CDR3 DNA follows: TGTGCCAGCAGTTACAAGACAGGGACCTCTGGAGATACGCAGTATTTT.

This clonotype has a handful of counts. V usage is TRBV29-1 and J usage is TRBJ2-2, with TRBD2 matching 7 bases. J gave up 7 bases and V 4 bases, and 18 bases lay outside the gene matches. The CDR3 extends over 17 amino acids. CDR1 and CDR2 (germline): SQVTM, ANQGSEA. This CDR3 reads CSVAPAGSGINGGELFF. CDR3 bases: TGCAGCGTTGCCCCAGCGGGAAGCGGGATAAATGGCGGGGAGCTGTTTTTT.

This clonotype occurred a few times. V usage is TRBV10-3 and J usage is TRBJ1-5; tentatively, D is TRBD1 (6 bases). Per the germline V gene, CDR1 is ENHRY and CDR2 is SYGVKD. This CDR3 region has 14 residues. V dropped 2 bases and J dropped 8 bases, with 13 bases sitting between them. In nucleotides, the CDR3 is TGTGCCATCAGTGAGAGAGGGGGGAGTAAGCCCCAGCATTTT. Its translation is CAISERGGSKPQHF.

This clonotype was seen many times. The chain combines TRBV27 with TRBJ2-7, with no clear D. Germline V gives CDR1 MNHEY, CDR2 SMNVEV (reference sequence). The CDR3 covers 13 residues. Trimming removed 6 bases at V and 5 bases at J, with 14 bases between. CDR3 coding DNA: TGTGCCAGCAGCCCTACTGTTCGCGACGAGCAGTACTTC. It translates to CASSPTVRDEQYF.

This clonotype was recorded many times. V usage is TRBV2 and J usage is TRBJ1-3; possible D gene TRBD1, 6 bases. V was clipped by 6 bases and J by 3 bases, with 12 bases between them. The CDR3 sequence is 14 residues long. Germline loops: CDR1 SNHLY, CDR2 FYNNEI. CDR3 sequence: CASRNRVGGNTIYF. Written as DNA, the CDR3 is TGTGCCAGCAGGAACAGGGTTGGTGGAAACACCATATATTTT.